This TCR beta chain emerged from a study of T cell responses to AZD1222 COVID-19 vaccine. Findings and caveats of the study: Vaccination with two AZD1222 doses was followed by a rise in Spike-specific TCR breadth and depth. Baseline serostatus was positive in only a handful of AZD1222 recipients. Most donors were white British and more were female, and clonal diversity was possibly underestimated.

For this clone: Its antigen is still unknown.

V lost 7 bases, J lost 6 bases, and 8 bases stayed unmatched. CDR1 is LNHDA and CDR2 is SQIVND in the germline V gene (reference sequence). The CDR3 is 14 residues long. The method was immunoSEQ multiplex PCR; TCRdb's version includes in-frame clones alone and lacks a portion of them. The table shows 130,000 or so clones, with around 84% occurring only once. This specimen was peripheral blood, taken on day 0 of AZD1222 vaccination. The origin of this receptor is an adult in good health. V usage is TRBV19 and J usage is TRBJ1-2; TRBD1 agrees at 10 bases. The DNA of the CDR3 is TGTGCCAGTACCAAGACAGGGGGCGCGGATGGCTACACCTTC. Its translation is CASTKTGGADGYTF.